These T cell receptor beta chains were read from a single sample in a study of cytomegalovirus exposure and HLA in healthy donors. Measured with immunoSEQ multiplex PCR; TCRdb has only the in-frame clones, and not every one. Here the sample spans roughly 100,000 clones, approximately 94% being singletons. The specimen sequenced was PBMCs. Receptors were obtained from a woman aged 18-35 years in good health and CMV-seronegative. CDR3s include the opening cysteine and the closing phenylalanine or tryptophan. The D gene is left open where the match is weak.

v_gene	d_gene	j_gene	CDR3aa	CDR3nt
TRBV7-9	-	TRBJ1-4	CASSPAGGEKLFF	TGTGCCAGCAGCCCAGCGGGAGGGGAAAAACTGTTTTTT
TRBV7-9	-	TRBJ1-3	CASSRETGSGNTIYF	TGTGCCAGCAGCCGAGAAACAGGGTCTGGAAACACCATATATTTT
TRBV21-1	-	TRBJ2-7	CASSKRQPTSAHEQYF	TGTGCCAGCAGCAAACGACAGCCGACTAGCGCCCACGAGCAGTACTTC
TRBV4-3	-	TRBJ1-2	CASSPGAVYSYGYTF	TGCGCCAGCAGCCCAGGGGCAGTATATAGCTATGGCTACACCTTC
TRBV6-5	-	TRBJ1-5	CASSPGGIYQPQHF	TGTGCCAGCAGTCCGGGAGGGATCTATCAGCCCCAGCATTTT
TRBV11-1	TRBD2	TRBJ2-3	CASSLAERGSPDTQYF	TGTGCCAGCAGCTTAGCTGAGCGGGGGTCCCCAGATACGCAGTATTTT
TRBV9	TRBD1	TRBJ2-3	CASSEGRDRGADTQYF	TGTGCCAGCAGCGAAGGCCGGGACAGGGGCGCAGATACGCAGTATTTT
TRBV29-1	-	TRBJ2-7	CSVESRDYEQYF	TGCAGCGTTGAATCCAGGGACTACGAGCAGTACTTC
TRBV25-1	TRBD1	TRBJ2-4	CASSPTVGQQNIQYF	TGTGCCAGCAGCCCAACGGTGGGACAGCAAAACATTCAGTACTTC
TRBV2	-	TRBJ1-2	CVTQNGSGYYGYTF	TGTGTCACTCAGAACGGATCGGGATACTATGGCTACACCTTC
TRBV27	-	TRBJ2-7	CASTQRGGTDAYEQYF	TGTGCCAGCACCCAACGCGGCGGGACGGATGCCTACGAGCAGTACTTC
TRBV6-7	TRBD1	TRBJ2-6	CASSYGDRGRVHSGANVLTF	TGTGCCAGCAGTTACGGAGACAGGGGGCGCGTTCACTCTGGGGCCAACGTCCTGACTTTC
TRBV6-5	-	TRBJ2-3	CASSYSNPVTDTQYF	TGTGCCAGCAGTTACTCCAACCCGGTCACAGATACGCAGTATTTT
TRBV2	TRBD2	TRBJ2-1	CASSGERYTSGVYNEQFF	TGTGCCAGCAGTGGAGAGCGATACACTAGCGGAGTCTACAATGAGCAGTTCTTC
TRBV9	TRBD2	TRBJ2-5	CASSAGLAVETQYF	TGTGCCAGCAGCGCCGGACTAGCTGTGGAGACCCAGTACTTC
TRBV27	-	TRBJ1-4	CASSSPQGGKLFF	TGTGCCAGCAGTTCCCCTCAGGGTGGCAAACTGTTTTTT
TRBV5-4	-	TRBJ1-1	CASSLAAGDGAFF	TGTGCCAGCAGCTTGGCAGCGGGCGACGGCGCTTTCTTT
TRBV19	TRBD2	TRBJ2-1	CASSLGTSGGSSYNEQFF	TGTGCCAGTAGTCTCGGGACTAGCGGGGGAAGCTCCTACAATGAGCAGTTCTTC
TRBV4-1	TRBD1	TRBJ2-7	CASSQDRTGYGREQYF	TGCGCCAGCAGCCAAGATCGGACAGGGTATGGGCGCGAGCAGTACTTC